Each of the 26 T cell receptor beta chains below was sequenced from the same sample in a study of blood T cell repertoires in COVID-19. Libraries were prepared by immunoSEQ multiplex PCR; TCRdb keeps only in-frame clonotypes and omits some of them. This table holds 200,000 to 250,000 clones, about nine tenths found once. The sequencing input was peripheral blood. These receptors were obtained from a woman aged 55-75 years with acute or convalescent COVID-19.

The genes are TRBV7-2 and TRBJ1-3; 7 nucleotides align to TRBD1. Germline V lookup: CDR1 SGHTA, CDR2 FQGNSA. The CDR3 contains 17 residues. J lost 0 bases, V lost 3 bases, and 8 bases had no gene match. The CDR3, as DNA: TGTGCCAGCAGCTTCACGAGACAGGGAAACTCTGGAAACACCATATATTTT. Amino acid sequence: CASSFTRQGNSGNTIYF.

This clone was detected only once. This chain links TRBV28 with TRBJ2-1; 8 bases map to TRBD2. CDR3 size: 16 residues. J gave up 15 bases and V 3 bases, and 19 bases lay outside the gene matches. Looked up from germline, CDR1 is MDHEN and CDR2 is SYDVKM. The CDR3, as DNA: TGTGCCAGCAGTTTTGGCAGGGCAATAGCGGGATTCCCCCGGTTCTTC. Protein: CASSFGRAIAGFPRFF.

The V call is TRBV7-3, the J call TRBJ2-3; tentatively, D is TRBD2 (5 bases). V gave up 4 bases and J gave up 2 bases, with 10 bases separating them. This CDR3 has 14 amino acids. The germline CDR1 and CDR2 sequences are SGHTA and FQGTGA. The CDR3 coding sequence is TGTGCCAGCAGCTCGGGCGGGTCCACAGATACGCAGTATTTT. It translates to CASSSGGSTDTQYF.

The J gene is TRBJ2-2, the V gene TRBV7-6; TRBD1 matches at 7 bases. There are 15 residues in the CDR3. Germline assignment: CDR1 SGHVS and CDR2 FNYEAQ. Losses at the gene ends were 2 bases for V and 5 bases for J; bases not matched to a gene: 5. CDR3 sequence (DNA): TGTGCCAGCAGCTTAAGGGGGCTGGGGACCGGGGAGCTGTTTTTT. Its translation: CASSLRGLGTGELFF.

The J gene is TRBJ1-1, the V gene TRBV18; weak D call: TRBD1 (5 bases). Trimming left V 8 bases short and J 0 bases short, with 16 bases between. The CDR3 totals 15 residues. CDR1 and CDR2 from the germline V gene are KGHSH and LQKENI. CDR3 bases: TGTGCCAGCACCACGACGACAGTCATGAACACTGAAGCTTTCTTT. Translating gives CASTTTTVMNTEAFF.

The chain recombines TRBV6-2 or TRBV6-3 with TRBJ2-7; D gene uncertain. This CDR3 region has 17 residues. Trimming stripped 5 bases from V and 0 bases from J, with 20 bases between. Per the germline V gene, CDR1 is MNHEY and CDR2 is SVGEGT. CDR3: CASSISFGGSSSYEQYF. CDR3 sequence (DNA): TGTGCCAGCAGTATATCCTTTGGCGGATCGAGCTCCTACGAGCAGTACTTC.

In this sample, this clone turned up a few times. The rearrangement joins TRBV27 to TRBJ1-5; 8 bases align to TRBD1. The J segment lost 7 bases and the V segment lost 7 bases, leaving 6 bases of the junction unmatched. Germline assignment: CDR1 MNHEY and CDR2 SMNVEV (reference sequence). The CDR3 is made up of 13 amino acids. CDR3 nucleotide sequence: TGTGCCAGCAAAGGACAGGGCGGCCAGCCCCAGCATTTT. Translated, it gives CASKGQGGQPQHF.

The CDR3: CASSARAHRELFF. CDR3 DNA: TGTGCCAGCAGTGCCAGGGCACACAGGGAGCTGTTTTTT. The J gene is TRBJ2-2, the V gene TRBV25-1, with a tentative D call TRBD1 (5 bases). V lost 4 bases, J lost 9 bases, and 12 bases lay in between. This CDR3 has 13 residues. Germline values: CDR1 MGHDK, CDR2 SYGVNS.

A single count supports this clone. This sequence joins TRBV4-3 and TRBJ2-3, with D possibly matching TRBD2 (5 bases). Germline V gene data show CDR1 as LGHNA and CDR2 as YSLEER. The germline V and J ends were trimmed by 1 base and 1 base, with 15 bases remaining between them. The CDR3 extends over 17 amino acids. CDR3 in amino acids: CASSQGGGRLGTDTQYF. CDR3 sequence (DNA): TGCGCCAGCAGCCAAGGTGGTGGGAGACTTGGCACAGATACGCAGTATTTT.

J is TRBJ1-5 and V is TRBV12-5; the match to TRBD1 covers 9 bases. The CDR3 totals 17 residues. CDR1 is LGHNT, CDR2 FRNRAP, per germline. V was clipped by 2 bases and J by 4 bases; unmatched bases: 9. The CDR3 DNA is TGTGCTAGTGGTTTGCTTACCGGGACAGGGCGAAATCAGCCCCAGCATTTT. This sequence encodes CASGLLTGTGRNQPQHF. Combining the CDR3 with reference TRBV12-5 and TRBJ1-5 gives the whole variable domain DARVTQTPRHKVTEMGQEVTMRCQPILGHNTVFWYRQTMMQGLELLAYFRNRAPLDDSGMPKDRFSAEMPDATLATLKIQPSEPRDSAVYFCASGLLTGTGRNQPQHFGDGTRLSIL.

The chain carries TRBV6-5 and TRBJ1-1, with D maybe TRBD1 (6 bases). The V end was cut by 4 bases, the J end by 10 bases, with 13 bases between. The CDR3 contains 12 residues. From germline, CDR1 is MNHEY and CDR2 SVGAGI. CDR3 in DNA: TGTGCCAGCAGTTCCCCCGGGGGGCGAGCTTTCTTT. This sequence encodes CASSSPGGRAFF.

Details on this clone: Relative to the germline gene, one junction end is altered; a read error may explain this. V usage is TRBV5-8 and J usage is TRBJ1-2, with no clear D. The CDR3 is 11 residues long. The germline V gene has CDR1 SGHTS and CDR2 YDEGEE. CDR3 sequence (DNA): TGTGCCAGCAGCTTGTTGGTCTGGGCCCTCTTC. Protein sequence: CASSLLVWALF.

CDR3 DNA: TGTGCCAGCAGCCAGGGTTCAGGGCCCTACGAGCAGTACTTC. It codes for CASSQGSGPYEQYF. This chain connects TRBV7-2 to TRBJ2-7; D is possibly TRBD1 (5 bases). CDR1 is SGHTA and CDR2 is FQGNSA in the germline V gene. V lost 5 bases, J lost 2 bases, and 13 bases lay in between. This CDR3 comprises 14 residues.

This clone was counted a single time. The chain recombines TRBV2 with TRBJ1-3; 9 bases are shared with TRBD1. Losses at the gene ends were 10 bases for V and 3 bases for J; bases not matched to a gene: 4. This CDR3 is 13 amino acids long. Germline-derived CDR1 and CDR2 are SNHLY and FYNNEI. In DNA, the CDR3 is TGTGCCATACGGGACAGGGTTGGAAACACCATATATTTT. Protein product: CAIRDRVGNTIYF.

This chain connects TRBV11-2 to TRBJ2-5, with TRBD2 as a possible D gene (5 bases). The V end was cut by 5 bases, the J end by 8 bases, with 18 bases between. CDR3 size: 14 residues. The germline V gene encodes CDR1 SGHAT and CDR2 FQNNGV. In DNA form, the CDR3 reads TGTGCCAGCAGCCCCGCTGGTATGACGGGAACCCAGTACTTC. Its translation is CASSPAGMTGTQYF.

V is TRBV2 and J is TRBJ2-3; 16 bases are a match to TRBD2. V gave up 7 bases and J gave up 3 bases; unmatched junction bases: 4. This CDR3 contains 16 residues. Germline CDR1 reads SNHLY; CDR2 reads FYNNEI. The DNA for the CDR3 is TGTGCCAGCACGGGACTAGCGGGAGGGAGAACAGATACGCAGTATTTT. Translation: CASTGLAGGRTDTQYF. Looking up the rest from reference TRBV2 and TRBJ2-3 gives the full variable domain: EPEVTQTPSHQVTQMGQEVILRCVPISNHLYFYWYRQILGQKVEFLVSFYNNEISEKSEIFDDQFSVERPDGSNFTLKIRSTKLEDSAMYFCASTGLAGGRTDTQYFGPGTRLTVL.

The chain has TRBV19 and TRBJ2-1; D gene unclear. Trimming left V 5 bases short and J 2 bases short, with 7 bases between. The CDR3 extends over 13 amino acids. Germline-derived CDR1 and CDR2 are LNHDA and SQIVND (reference sequence). CDR3 in DNA: TGTGCCAGTAGTCTCCAGACCTACAATGAGCAGTTCTTC. It specifies CASSLQTYNEQFF.

This chain links TRBV7-2 with TRBJ1-3; D remains unclear. Germline CDR1 is SGHTA and CDR2 is FQGNSA. Trimming took 2 bases from V and 4 from J, leaving 15 bases between them. The CDR3 spans 16 residues. CDR3 protein: CASSLRRLTLGNTIYF. In nucleotides, the CDR3 is TGTGCCAGCAGCTTAAGGAGACTCACTTTGGGAAACACCATATATTTT.

This chain uses TRBV6-5 with TRBJ1-6, with 7 bases identical to TRBD1. The CDR3 loop spans 14 amino acids. Germline assignment: CDR1 MNHEY and CDR2 SVGAGI. With 8 bases clipped from V and 5 bases from J, the junction kept 6 bases outside the gene matches. Written as DNA, the CDR3 is TGTGCCAGCCTTCGGGGGACAGATAATTCACCCCTCCACTTT. Translation: CASLRGTDNSPLHF.

With regard to this clone: This same CDR3 is encoded by further DNA sequences in the sample. The rearrangement joins TRBV6-6 to TRBJ1-1; D uncertain. The V end lost 0 bases, the J end lost 4 bases, and 9 bases lay between the germline ends. This CDR3 is built from 14 residues. Germline V gene data show CDR1 as MNHNY and CDR2 as SVGAGI (reference sequence). CDR3 region: CASSYSSGGTEAFF. For the CDR3, the DNA is TGTGCCAGCAGTTACTCGAGCGGAGGCACTGAAGCTTTCTTT.

The chain recombines TRBV10-1 with TRBJ2-3, with D unclear. This CDR3 contains 15 residues. Germline CDR1 reads WNHNN; CDR2 reads SYGVQD (reference sequence). With 2 bases removed from V and 2 bases from J, the gap between germline ends came to 11 bases. CDR3 DNA: TGCGCCAGCAGTGAGACGGTTTCCTACACAGATACGCAGTATTTT. Translated, it gives CASSETVSYTDTQYF.

V gene TRBV11-2 combines with J gene TRBJ1-6, with TRBD1 matching 8 bases. Germline values: CDR1 SGHAT, CDR2 FQNNGV. J gave up 6 bases and V 5 bases, and 3 bases lay outside the gene matches. This CDR3 has 14 amino acids. CDR3 nucleotide sequence: TGTGCCAGCAGCCAGGACAGGGTTAATTCACCCCTCCACTTT. Its translation: CASSQDRVNSPLHF. The whole variable domain, filled in from reference TRBV11-2 and TRBJ1-6, reads EAGVAQSPRYKIIEKRQSVAFWCNPISGHATLYWYQQILGQGPKLLIQFQNNGVVDDSQLPKDRFSAERLKGVDSTLKIQPAKLEDSAVYLCASSQDRVNSPLHFGNGTRLTVT.

The chain is built from TRBV18 and TRBJ1-5, with TRBD1 as a possible D gene (5 bases). Looked up from germline, CDR1 is KGHSH and CDR2 is LQKENI. This CDR3 spans 15 amino acids. Trimming removed 6 bases from V and 0 bases from J, with 12 bases in between. In DNA, the CDR3 is TGTGCCAGCTCCCTGGGGCACGATAGCAATCAGCCCCAGCATTTT. Protein product: CASSLGHDSNQPQHF.

The rearrangement links TRBV10-3 to TRBJ2-7, with 9 bases aligning to TRBD1. Trimming cost V 2 bases and J 3 bases; bases outside gene matches: 5. CDR3 size: 15 residues. Per the germline V gene, CDR1 is ENHRY and CDR2 is SYGVKD. CDR3: CAISETGQGFYEQYF. CDR3 in DNA: TGTGCCATCAGTGAGACGGGACAGGGTTTCTACGAGCAGTACTTC.

The chain recombines TRBV6-5 with TRBJ1-1; D remains ambiguous. Germline CDR1 MNHEY, CDR2 SVGAGI. This CDR3 spans 14 amino acids. The V gene lost 3 bases and the J gene lost 4 bases, with 12 bases spanning the gap. The CDR3 loop reads CASSYPNRGTEAFF. The CDR3 nucleotides are TGTGCCAGCAGTTATCCCAATCGGGGCACTGAAGCTTTCTTT.

As concerns this clone: In the same sample, other DNA sequences code for this CDR3. The CDR3 here is CASSYSRDEQFF. CDR3 DNA: TGTGCCAGCAGTTATTCTCGGGATGAGCAGTTCTTC. V gene TRBV6-2 or TRBV6-3 combines with J gene TRBJ2-1; D unresolved. The CDR3 runs 12 residues. The germline V gene encodes CDR1 MNHEY and CDR2 SVGEGT. V was cut by 3 bases and J by 8 bases, with 8 bases left in between.